What follows describes a single T cell receptor beta chain. Antigen specificity is unknown. Template switching added a universal primer site; cDNA carried unique molecular identifiers. MiXCR was run by TCRdb on the 5' RACE reads, yielding one entry per CDR3 protein. The data contain hundreds of thousands of distinct CDR3 sequences, roughly a tenth of them seen just once; the ten biggest clones take up 5% to 6%. This record belongs to a study of identical twins. Findings and caveats of the study: Some out-of-frame alpha sequences were shared by twins, and these showed excess low generation probability.

CDR3 length: 15 amino acids. The V end was cut by 5 bases, the J end by 5 bases, with 17 bases between. Sequencing was carried out using memory (CD45RO+) T cells sorted from blood. This receptor was taken from a woman between 18 and 30 years old in good health. V and J are TRBV12-3 or TRBV12-4 and TRBJ2-3, with D perhaps TRBD1 (5 bases). The CDR3 sequence: CASSPQGIKGDTQYF. CDR3 DNA sequence: TGTGCCAGCAGTCCTCAGGGCATCAAGGGAGATACGCAGTATTTT.